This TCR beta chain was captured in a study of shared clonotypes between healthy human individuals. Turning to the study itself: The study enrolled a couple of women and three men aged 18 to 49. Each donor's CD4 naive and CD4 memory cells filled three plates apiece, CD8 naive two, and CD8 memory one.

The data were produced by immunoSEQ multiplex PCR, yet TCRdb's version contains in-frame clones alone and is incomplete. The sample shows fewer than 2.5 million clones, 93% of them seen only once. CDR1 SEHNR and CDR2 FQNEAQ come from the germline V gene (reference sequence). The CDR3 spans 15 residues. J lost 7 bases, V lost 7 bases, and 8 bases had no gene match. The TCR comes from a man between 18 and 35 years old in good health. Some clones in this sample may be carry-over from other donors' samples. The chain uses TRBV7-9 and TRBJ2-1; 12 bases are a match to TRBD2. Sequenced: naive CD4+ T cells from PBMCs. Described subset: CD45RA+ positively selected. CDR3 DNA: TGTGCCAGCACCTCCCCCCTAGCGGGGGGGAATGAGCAGTTCTTC. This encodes CASTSPLAGGNEQFF.